These 8 T cell receptor beta chains were all obtained from the same sample, sequenced in a study of pediatric ulcerative colitis. Libraries were prepared by immunoSEQ multiplex PCR; TCRdb keeps only in-frame clonotypes and omits some of them. The table includes some 15,000 clones, approximately 80% detected once. One to two pinch biopsies were taken from the rectum during colonoscopy. The sample comprised gut tissue. These receptors were collected from a boy between 10 and 17 years old who was a control in a study of pediatric ulcerative colitis.

In this sample, this clone turned up a few times. The chain carries TRBV25-1 and TRBJ2-7; 9 bases are shared with TRBD1. The CDR3 spans 18 residues. The junction had 15 bases not matched to a gene; V was cut back by 6 bases and J by 0 bases. CDR1 and CDR2 from the germline V gene are MGHDK and SYGVNS. The CDR3 nucleotides are TGTGCCAGCAGCGACCCGGGACAGGGAGGGCGCCACTCCTACGAGCAGTACTTC. Translation gives CASSDPGQGGRHSYEQYF.

In its sample, this clone is medium-sized (0.01 to 0.1%). CDR3 sequence: CASSFDGNTIYF. The CDR3, as DNA: TGTGCCAGCAGTTTCGACGGAAACACCATATATTTT. The rearrangement links TRBV28 to TRBJ1-3; D gene uncertain. The CDR3 sequence is 12 residues long. Deletions cut 3 bases from V and 4 bases from J, with 4 bases between. Germline V gene data show CDR1 as MDHEN and CDR2 as SYDVKM.

The CDR3 here is CASSLPRGLKEFKLGEQYF. The CDR3 bases are TGTGCCAGCAGTTTACCCCGAGGCTTGAAGGAATTCAAATTGGGCGAGCAGTACTTC. The chain links TRBV28 to TRBJ2-7; no clear D gene. This CDR3 region has 19 residues. The V and J ends lost 2 bases and 6 bases respectively, with 29 bases between them. CDR1 MDHEN and CDR2 SYDVKM come from the germline V gene.

CDR3 sequence (DNA): TGTGCCAGCCCCCCCAGGCTCCAGCGGGGTTGGAATACGCAGTATTTT. Protein sequence: CASPPRLQRGWNTQYF. This sequence joins TRBV7-2 and TRBJ2-3, with 7 bases fitting TRBD2. The germline gives CDR1 SGHTA, CDR2 FQGNSA. This CDR3 has 16 residues. Unmatched junction bases numbered 18, after V lost 8 bases and J lost 7 bases.

This chain connects TRBV2 to TRBJ2-4; D call uncertain. Trimming cost V 6 bases and J 9 bases, with 15 bases left between them. The CDR3 runs to 13 residues. The germline V gene has CDR1 SNHLY and CDR2 FYNNEI. The CDR3 region is CASREIGRLIQYF. DNA for the CDR3: TGTGCCAGCAGAGAGATAGGTCGTCTCATTCAGTACTTC.

The chain combines TRBV21-1 with TRBJ2-3; the table names TRBD2, a call not compared with the DNA. TRBV21-1 is reported as a pseudogene. The CDR3 is made up of 19 amino acids. DNA of the CDR3: TGTGCCAGCAGCTCGGAAGGGCTAGCGAGAGACCCTAGCACAGATACGCAGTATTTT. Its protein product is CASSSEGLARDPSTDTQYF.

The chain couples TRBV27 to TRBJ1-1, with a tentative D call TRBD1 (5 bases). V was cut by 5 bases and J by 6 bases, with 16 bases left in between. This CDR3 is built from 14 residues. Germline CDR1 MNHEY, CDR2 SMNVEV (reference sequence). As DNA, the CDR3 is TGTGCCAGCAGTCCCCTACCAGGGATTCCTGAAGCTTTCTTT. Its translation is CASSPLPGIPEAFF.

This clone was detected once. The chain combines TRBV18 with TRBJ2-1, with D perhaps assigned TRBD1 or TRBD2 (6 bases each). In germline, CDR1 is KGHSH, CDR2 LQKENI. The CDR3 runs 16 residues. Trimming removed 3 bases at V and 9 bases at J, with 21 bases between. Here the CDR3 reads CASSPPLGGWSVEQFF. CDR3 sequence (DNA): TGTGCCAGCTCACCCCCACTAGGGGGGTGGTCGGTTGAGCAGTTCTTC.